Listed below are T cell receptor beta chains from one sample, sequenced in a study of T cells after somatic rescue of genetic block. Data came from immunoSEQ multiplex PCR; TCRdb stores just in-frame clones and leaves some out. The repertoire holds 70,000 to 95,000 clones, with 85% to 90% as singletons. Material for sequencing was peripheral blood mononuclear cells (PBMCs). The receptors originated from a woman between 18 and 29 years old. CDR3s include the opening cysteine and the closing phenylalanine or tryptophan.

>TRBV7-8
CASSLIGREQFF
>TRBV6-5
CASSYNAAGAIYEQFF
>TRBV10-3
CAISEPPPDRGVYGYTF
>TRBV5-1
CASSLEVAGTYEQYF
>TRBV7-9
CASSLGGRDTEAFF
>TRBV7-3
CASSLLASSTDTQYF
>TRBV19
CASSSLRGHWDEQFF
>TRBV7-8
CASSVDRVGNQPQHF
>TRBV19
CASSTLVDRLYNEQFF
>TRBV7-9
CASSRPGTAFSGNTIYF
>TRBV5-6
CASSLGPNAEPQHF
>TRBV5-6
CASSLAGSGTQYF
>TRBV27
CASSLGLNEQYF
>TRBV5-1
CASSLPGGLYEQYF
>TRBV28
CASRTGVTEAFF
>TRBV28
CASATGAEGHNEQFF
>TRBV4-1
CASSPSLAGADNEQFF
>TRBV7-6
CASSLGTSGARDTQYF
>TRBV4-3
CASSTRLAGDNEQFF
>TRBV27
CASSPIRTDLYEQYF
>TRBV2
CASRPDRGNTEAFF
>TRBV13
CASSTGGQPQHF
>TRBV10-3
CAISPATGVNTEAFF
>TRBV29-1
CSVDPGTQYNEQFF
>TRBV5-1
CASSLRALADEQYF
>TRBV7-2
CASSLEGARGGQPQHF
>TRBV19
CASSTTGAGANVLTF
>TRBV6-1
CASALAVYEQYF
>TRBV13
CASSTPGQGAYGYTF
>TRBV5-1
CASSVGTGGEKLFF
>TRBV27
CASSPPRAPYGYTF
>TRBV5-1
CASSLVPPAGGDTQYF
>TRBV5-6
CASSPTVPSYEQYF
>TRBV27
CASSFLAGVVETQYF
>TRBV7-3
CASSSAPRNTEAFF
>TRBV10-3
CALCCSNTGELFF
>TRBV28
CASSSTGAPNEKLFF
>TRBV5-1
CASSQGNEQFF
>TRBV29-1
CSTGGFGEKLFF
>TRBV28
CASTVLGGADQPQHF
>TRBV5-1
CASNEGAIMNTEAFF
>TRBV10-3
CAISDKMNTEAFF